Sequencing of this T cell receptor (beta chain) was carried out in a study of blood T cell repertoires in COVID-19. J gave up 3 bases and V 5 bases, and 2 bases lay outside the gene matches. Germline V CDR1 and CDR2: SGHVS, FQNEAQ. The CDR3 is 13 residues long. In the original processing: Reference gene primers were amplified, and this amplification served to estimate nucleated cell counts. Generated by immunoSEQ multiplex PCR, the TCRdb table keeps only in-frame clones and is missing some. D and trimming come from the DNA, and the V and J calls and clone size come from that table. This table has under 300,000 clones, 89% appearing once.

The sample taken for sequencing was peripheral blood. The J gene is TRBJ2-7, the V gene TRBV7-8; 9 bases match TRBD1. This receptor was obtained from a woman aged 40 to 50 who had recovered from COVID-19. This CDR3 reads CASSPDRGYEQYF. The CDR3 nucleotides are TGTGCCAGCAGCCCGGACAGGGGCTACGAGCAGTACTTC.